This paragraph covers one TCR beta chain sequence. Its antigen is still unknown. No much larger clonotype is one base removed from it; base qualities were not supplied. These data come from a study of blood T cell repertoires in COVID-19 (dated by TCRdb to the early 2020s). A note on the overall study: Samples covering the acute and convalescent phases of COVID-19 were provided by collaborators in the United States, Italy and Spain. Samples were obtained from the ongoing ImmuneRACE study (first 160 participants) and from some 1,200 subjects provided by 6 global collaborators. HLA class I and class II types, where available, came from metadata supplied by the sample provider rather than from assay-based typing. The repertoires were made available in a free public database intended to serve as a resource for research on the immune response to SARS-CoV-2. The prospective study material was composed of cDNA or gDNA derived from T cells, B-cell-depleted T cells, or PBMCs. Subjects who had been exposed to COVID-19, were actively infected with it, or had recovered from it provided the deeply sampled blood TCRbeta repertoires that made up the dataset. Nearly every sample came with metadata listing a de-identified subject ID, COVID-19 status, age in years and sex.

Germline trimming amounts to 5 bases on V and 6 bases on J, with 7 as the count of junction bases outside the gene matches. The CDR3, from cysteine to phenylalanine, totals 14 residues. The entry retains the CDR3 DNA only, 42 bases that are in frame from base 1. CDR1 SEHNR and CDR2 FQNEAQ are derived from the germline V gene (reference sequence). TCRbeta CDR3 regions were amplified from genomic DNA using the immunoSEQ Assay, a bias-controlled multiplex PCR. The published analysis was carried out like this. Within the assay, amplification of reference gene primers was used to estimate how many nucleated cells each sample contained. To quantify the absolute abundance of each unique TCRbeta CDR3 rearrangement, sequence reads were collapsed and filtered. For each sample, productive Simpson clonality was calculated by taking the square root of Simpson's diversity index across productive rearrangements. The table was pulled from immuneACCESS by TCRdb, which kept in-frame rearrangements only. Such tables lose some clones; where checked, under half of the loss comes from unresolved V genes, and the rest has no known cause. Clonal size and the V and J genes are those of that table, whereas D and trimming came from the DNA. The sample table lists fewer than 150,000 clones, approximately 87% of them with a count of one. Of the sample, roughly 29% is held by the ten largest clones.

What the study reported, not specific to this receptor: Clinical and demographic metadata were provided uncurated, with the amount varying by source and participant.

Collaborating institutions collected whole blood in K2EDTA tubes following their own protocols. For TCRbeta analysis, collaborator samples were shipped as frozen whole blood, as isolated PBMCs, or as DNA extracted from either sample type. Recombination linked TRBV7-9 to TRBJ1-2, and 9 junction bases match TRBD1. Sequencing was carried out using peripheral blood. The source of this sequence is a woman in her 70s with acute or convalescent COVID-19. CDR3 region: CASSRLGQGHGYTF. The DNA is as follows: TGTGCCAGCAGCCGACTGGGACAGGGCCATGGCTACACCTTC.